The clone carrying this T cell receptor beta chain was observed a few times. Its specificity is not known. These data come from a study of T cells in Graves' hyperthyroidism and ophthalmopathy. Template material for amplifying TCR beta CDR3 regions consisted of RNA transcripts. The study used the HTBI primer set for a first-round RT-PCR of the TCR CDR3. TCRdb fed the multiplex PCR reads into MiXCR, producing one record per CDR3 protein. The table shows 350,000 to 400,000 distinct CDR3 sequences, with approximately 19% occurring only once. Per germline, CDR1 MNHEY and CDR2 SVGAGI. With 2 bases removed from V and 2 bases from J, the gap between germline ends came to 6 bases. There are 13 residues in the CDR3. Findings and limits, study-wide: Blood also contained most expanded thyroid clonotypes above 0.001.

The sequenced sample consisted of blood. V usage is TRBV6-5 and J usage is TRBJ2-5; D is uncertain. The source of this sequence is a young woman with Graves' hyperthyroidism. The CDR3, as DNA: TGTGCCAGCAGTTACGAGGCGCAAGAGACCCAGTACTTC. Amino acids: CASSYEAQETQYF.